A single sample is the source of the 30 T cell receptor beta chains below, sequenced in a study of T cell repertoires in cytomegalovirus infection (dated by TCRdb to about 2019). The treatment or condition label of this sample denotes: in vitro stimulation with specific CMV peptide epitopes to enrich CMV-specific T cells. No antigen is known for these receptors. Sequencing instrument: Illumina HiSeq 1500. The public reads were reprocessed in TCRdb via fastp at Q25 and MiXCR, keeping in-frame beta chains. Entries that share a CDR3 protein sequence are merged under the most common genes and DNA. This sample comprises fewer than 950,000 distinct CDR3 sequences, approximately 29% of them detected only once. The ten largest account for approximately 13% of the sample. Sequenced here: cultured CD8+ T cells from PBMCs, sampled from culture after CMV antigen stimulation. Receptors originate from a human donor in good health (CMV status not recorded). Some clones in this sample may be carry-over from other donors' samples.

The rearrangement links TRBV5-4 to TRBJ2-7; D is undetermined. CDR3 length: 14 residues. CDR1 and CDR2 from the germline V gene are SGHNT and YYREEE (reference sequence). Deletions cut 0 bases from V and 3 bases from J, with 10 bases between. This CDR3 reads CASSLAENYYEQYF. The CDR3 coding sequence is TGTGCCAGCAGCTTGGCCGAGAATTACTACGAGCAGTACTTC.

This clonotype has only one observation. The chain uses TRBV15 and TRBJ1-2, with D possibly TRBD1 on 5 matching bases. Germline assignment: CDR1 LNHNV and CDR2 YYDKDF (reference sequence). The CDR3 runs 17 residues. Trimming shortened V by 2 bases and J by 6 bases, and 22 bases separated the two germline ends. CDR3 coding DNA: TGTGCCACCAGCAGACCGGCGGGGGGTGGCCCTAGAGATGGCTACACCTTC. Its translation is CATSRPAGGGPRDGYTF.

The rearrangement joins TRBV12-3 or TRBV12-4 to TRBJ2-2; D gene uncertain. The CDR3 sequence is 12 residues long. V shed 6 bases and J shed 4 bases, with 6 bases lying between them. The CDR3 here is CASRAPTGELFF. The CDR3 DNA reads as TGTGCCAGCAGGGCACCCACCGGGGAGCTGTTTTTT.

The chain couples TRBV3-1 to TRBJ2-1; tentative D call: TRBD1 (5 bases). The germline V gene has CDR1 LGHDT and CDR2 YNNKEL (reference sequence). The CDR3 length is 14 residues. Trimming pared 6 bases from V and 8 bases from J, leaving 17 bases between. As DNA, the CDR3 is TGTGCCAGCAGGGGTGGGGCCAGGGTTCATGAGCAGTTCTTC. This gives the protein CASRGGARVHEQFF.

This clonotype came up many times. V gene TRBV6-2 or TRBV6-3 combines with J gene TRBJ2-7; 7 positions match TRBD2. The V segment lost 0 bases and the J segment 2 bases; nucleotides outside the gene matches: 13. The CDR3 has 18 residues. The V gene's germline CDR1 is MNHEY and CDR2 SVGEGT. The CDR3 nucleotides are TGTGCCAGCAGTTACTCGGAAGGCGGAGCGGGGATCGCCTACGAGCAGTACGTC. The encoded protein is CASSYSEGGAGIAYEQYV.

This clonotype was detected many times. The chain is built from TRBV7-2 and TRBJ2-3; D uncertain. V was cut by 4 bases and J by 4 bases, with 15 bases left in between. Germline V gene lookup returns CDR1 SGHTA and CDR2 FQGNSA. This CDR3 is built from 15 residues. The CDR3 sequence is CASSSPIVWPDTQYF. DNA for the CDR3: TGTGCCAGCAGCTCCCCTATTGTATGGCCAGATACGCAGTATTTT.

This clonotype was counted a few times. The chain is built from TRBV7-9 and TRBJ1-1; the D gene is possibly TRBD1 (5 bases). The CDR3 is 15 residues long. Germline V gives CDR1 SEHNR, CDR2 FQNEAQ (reference sequence). Trimming removed 4 bases from V and 5 bases from J, with 17 bases in between. The CDR3 reads CASSSSQVYITEAFF. The CDR3 coding sequence is TGTGCCAGCAGCTCTTCACAGGTCTATATAACTGAAGCTTTCTTT. Based on the CDR3 plus reference TRBV7-9 and TRBJ1-1, the full variable domain is DTGVSQNPRHKITKRGQNVTFRCDPISEHNRLYWYRQTLGQGPEFLTYFQNEAQLEKSRLLSDRFSAERPKGSFSTLEIQRTEQGDSAMYLCASSSSQVYITEAFFGQGTRLTVV.

The CDR3 sequence is CASSLEPAANTGELFF. The CDR3 nucleotides are TGTGCCAGCAGCTTGGAGCCAGCGGCGAACACCGGGGAGCTGTTTTTT. This chain connects TRBV5-6 to TRBJ2-2, with D possibly matching TRBD2 (5 bases). Germline-derived CDR1 and CDR2 are SGHDT and YYEEEE. The CDR3 loop spans 16 amino acids. Trimming took 0 bases from V and 0 from J, leaving 9 bases between them.

The chain joins TRBV14 to TRBJ2-1; D not certain. The CDR3 extends over 12 amino acids. In germline, CDR1 is SGHDN, CDR2 FVKESK. The ends were cut back, 3 bases at V and 8 bases at J, with 8 bases in the middle. The CDR3 here is CASSHLLHEQFF. The CDR3 DNA reads TGTGCCAGCAGCCACCTTCTCCATGAGCAGTTCTTC.

This chain uses TRBV11-2 with TRBJ2-5, with D maybe TRBD1 (6 bases). The CDR3 covers 15 residues. Germline V CDR1 and CDR2: SGHAT, FQNNGV. The ends were cut back, 0 bases at V and 4 bases at J, with 12 bases in the middle. CDR3 residues: CASSLDRGRRETQYF. The DNA for the CDR3 is TGTGCCAGCAGCTTAGATAGGGGGAGACGAGAGACCCAGTACTTC.

V is TRBV3-1 and J is TRBJ2-6; 8 nucleotides align to TRBD1. CDR1 and CDR2 (germline): LGHDT, YNNKEL (reference sequence). The V gene end was trimmed by 6 bases and the J gene end by 0 bases; junction bases not matched to a gene: 10. CDR3 size: 18 residues. The CDR3 protein is CASSPWAQGASGANVLTF. The CDR3 DNA sequence: TGTGCCAGCAGTCCTTGGGCGCAGGGGGCCTCTGGGGCCAACGTCCTGACTTTC.

Remarks on this clonotype: A much larger clone is a single base away; this may be a read error. This is likely a read error, given that the CDR3 carries no conserved phenylalanine or tryptophan at its end. This rearrangement joins TRBV12-3 or TRBV12-4 to TRBJ2-7, with D unresolved. The CDR3 covers 13 residues. Trimming took off 4 bases at V and 1 base at J, with 8 bases between the two ends. The DNA for the CDR3 is TGTGCCAGCAGTTATGGGGTATCCTACGAGCAGTACGCC. It specifies CASSYGVSYEQYA.

This clonotype was recorded at least ten times. The chain combines TRBV7-6 with TRBJ2-2; 12 bases map to TRBD2. The germline V gene has CDR1 SGHVS and CDR2 FNYEAQ. With 5 bases clipped from V and 3 bases from J, the junction kept 4 bases outside the gene matches. This CDR3 contains 16 residues. CDR3 amino acids: CASSLTSGGDTGELFF. The DNA for the CDR3 is TGTGCCAGCAGCCTGACTAGCGGGGGAGACACCGGGGAGCTGTTTTTT.

The J gene is TRBJ2-5, the V gene TRBV6-1, with D maybe TRBD2 (5 bases). This CDR3 region has 16 residues. V was clipped by 2 bases and J by 3 bases, with 16 bases between them. Germline loops: CDR1 MNHNS, CDR2 SASEGT. CDR3 in amino acids: CASSEFLLIGEETQYF. The DNA of the CDR3 is TGTGCCAGCAGTGAATTCCTCCTCATCGGGGAAGAGACCCAGTACTTC.

This clonotype showed up just once. This chain uses TRBV10-2 with TRBJ1-2, with D hard to call. The V end lost 1 base, the J end lost 8 bases, and 14 bases lay between the germline ends. The germline V gene has CDR1 WSHSY and CDR2 SAAADI. The CDR3 consists of 14 residues. The CDR3 nucleotides read TGCGCCAGCAGTGAGTTGGGCGTGAGAGAAGGCTACACCTTC. It yields the protein CASSELGVREGYTF.

The rearrangement links TRBV27 to TRBJ2-2, with D possibly matching TRBD2 (5 bases). There are 15 residues in the CDR3. Looked up from germline, CDR1 is MNHEY and CDR2 is SMNVEV (reference sequence). Trimming stripped 3 bases from V and 1 base from J, with 9 bases between. CDR3 sequence (DNA): TGTGCCAGCAGTTTCCTGAGCGGGAACACCGGGGAGCTGTTTTTT. The encoded protein is CASSFLSGNTGELFF.

This clonotype was counted only a few times. This chain uses TRBV7-9 with TRBJ1-1, with unresolved D. The CDR3 totals 14 residues. The ends were cut back, 1 base at V and 6 bases at J, with 12 bases in the middle. CDR1 and CDR2 (germline): SEHNR, FQNEAQ (reference sequence). The CDR3 region is CASSLVRRRPEAFF. In DNA form, the CDR3 reads TGTGCCAGCAGCTTAGTCCGGAGAAGGCCTGAAGCTTTCTTT.

The sample holds many counts of this clonotype. This chain uses TRBV7-2 with TRBJ1-4; D remains unclear. The germline gives CDR1 SGHTA, CDR2 FQGNSA. V lost 5 bases and J 0 bases, leaving 10 bases between the germline ends. The CDR3 loop spans 15 amino acids. The chain's CDR3 is CASSISTSTNEKLFF. DNA of the CDR3: TGTGCCAGCAGCATCAGCACATCAACTAATGAAAAACTGTTTTTT.

The chain uses TRBV4-1 and TRBJ2-1; tentative D call: TRBD2 (5 bases). Germline CDR1 and CDR2: MGHRA and YSYEKL. V was shortened by 2 bases and J by 4 bases, with 12 bases between the two germline ends. The CDR3 spans 15 residues. The CDR3 DNA is TGCGCCAGCAGCCAATCCCGGACTTCGTACAATGAGCAGTTCTTC. Its protein is CASSQSRTSYNEQFF.

The rearrangement links TRBV12-3 or TRBV12-4 to TRBJ2-5, with 12 nucleotides matching TRBD2. The CDR3 is 15 residues long. V was clipped by 8 bases and J by 4 bases; unmatched bases: 8. The CDR3 here is CASQTLAGGRETQYF. The CDR3 bases are TGTGCCAGCCAGACTCTAGCGGGGGGGAGAGAGACCCAGTACTTC.

The chain employs TRBV27 and TRBJ1-1; maybe TRBD1 (5 bases). This CDR3 has 13 amino acids. Trimming shortened V by 5 bases and J by 1 base, and 8 bases separated the two germline ends. Looked up from germline, CDR1 is MNHEY and CDR2 is SMNVEV (reference sequence). The CDR3 nucleotides read TGTGCCAGCAGTGACGACAGGAACACTGAAGCTTTCTTT. Residues: CASSDDRNTEAFF.

This clonotype was seen many times. The rearrangement joins TRBV7-2 to TRBJ1-1; perhaps TRBD1 as D (5 bases). Germline V gene lookup returns CDR1 SGHTA and CDR2 FQGNSA. The ends were cut back, 5 bases at V and 0 bases at J, with 13 bases in the middle. The CDR3 spans 15 residues. The CDR3 loop is CASSAGPILNTEAFF. The DNA for the CDR3 is TGTGCCAGCAGCGCGGGGCCAATTCTGAACACTGAAGCTTTCTTT.

The chain couples TRBV12-3 or TRBV12-4 to TRBJ2-3, with D perhaps matching TRBD1 or TRBD2 (5 bases each). This CDR3 has 14 amino acids. V was trimmed by 6 bases and J by 5 bases, leaving 15 bases between them. The CDR3 DNA reads as TGTGCCAGCAGGGGGGTGATGAGGGGAGATACGCAGTATTTT. The encoded protein is CASRGVMRGDTQYF.

In this sample, this clonotype turned up once. The rearrangement uses TRBV27 and TRBJ1-5, with D possibly TRBD1 on 5 matching bases. Looked up from germline, CDR1 is MNHEY and CDR2 is SMNVEV (reference sequence). Trimming stripped 5 bases from V and 3 bases from J, with 20 bases between. This CDR3 has 17 residues. The CDR3, as DNA: TGTGCCAGCAGTCCCGGAATGGGACGGATCCTCAATCAGCCCCAGCATTTT. Residues: CASSPGMGRILNQPQHF.

This clonotype occurred a few times. This chain connects TRBV5-1 to TRBJ2-1; 7 nucleotides agree with TRBD2. The CDR3 has 16 residues. V was pared by 4 bases and J by 7 bases, with 14 bases of the junction left unmatched. Looked up from germline, CDR1 is SGHRS and CDR2 is YFSETQ. The CDR3 DNA reads as TGCGCCAGCAGCGGGGCAGCGGGGAAGGCTGGGAATGAGCAGTTCTTC. It yields the protein CASSGAAGKAGNEQFF.

This clonotype was observed a few times. The V call is TRBV4-3, the J call TRBJ2-1; 8 bases align to TRBD1. CDR1 is LGHNA, CDR2 YSLEER, per germline. The CDR3 contains 18 residues. The junction had 17 bases not matched to a gene; V was cut back by 2 bases and J by 8 bases. The CDR3 spells CASSQMPDRASPRDEQFF. In DNA form, the CDR3 reads TGCGCCAGCAGCCAAATGCCGGACAGGGCTTCCCCACGGGATGAGCAGTTCTTC.

As concerns this clonotype: A much larger clone lies one base from this, so it may be a read error. This rearrangement joins TRBV7-8 to TRBJ2-2; a weak D match, TRBD1 (5 bases). This CDR3 has 16 residues. Looked up from germline, CDR1 is SGHVS and CDR2 is FQNEAQ. V was cut by 3 bases and J by 0 bases, with 11 bases left in between. The CDR3 DNA is TGTGCCAGCAGCTTGATGGGGCGGACGAACACCGGGGAGCTGTTTTTT. This encodes CASSLMGRTNTGELFF.

This clonotype was counted a few times. The V call is TRBV6-2 or TRBV6-3, the J call TRBJ1-5, with D possibly matching TRBD1 (5 bases). V lost 5 bases and J 0 bases, leaving 20 bases between the germline ends. CDR3 length: 18 residues. In germline, CDR1 is MNHEY, CDR2 SVGEGT. CDR3 loop: CASSTDNRKLNSNQPQHF. The CDR3 DNA reads as TGTGCCAGCAGTACGGACAACCGCAAACTTAATAGCAATCAGCCCCAGCATTTT.

In its sample, this clonotype was seen many times. The chain carries TRBV7-8 and TRBJ2-5; TRBD2 agrees at 9 bases. Germline V gene sequence: CDR1 SGHVS, CDR2 FQNEAQ. V dropped 6 bases and J dropped 2; count of bases not matched to a gene: 10. The CDR3 extends over 16 amino acids. The CDR3 DNA follows: TGTGCCAGCAGACGACTAGCGGAGACTAAACAAGAGACCCAGTACTTC. Translating gives CASRRLAETKQETQYF.

This clonotype was observed at least ten times. The chain joins TRBV7-2 to TRBJ2-7; D is uncertain. CDR3 length: 14 residues. V was cut by 0 bases and J by 6 bases, with 12 bases left in between. Looked up from germline, CDR1 is SGHTA and CDR2 is FQGNSA. CDR3 coding DNA: TGTGCCAGCAGCTTAGCGGTGGAATCGAGCGAGCAGTACTTC. Residues: CASSLAVESSEQYF.